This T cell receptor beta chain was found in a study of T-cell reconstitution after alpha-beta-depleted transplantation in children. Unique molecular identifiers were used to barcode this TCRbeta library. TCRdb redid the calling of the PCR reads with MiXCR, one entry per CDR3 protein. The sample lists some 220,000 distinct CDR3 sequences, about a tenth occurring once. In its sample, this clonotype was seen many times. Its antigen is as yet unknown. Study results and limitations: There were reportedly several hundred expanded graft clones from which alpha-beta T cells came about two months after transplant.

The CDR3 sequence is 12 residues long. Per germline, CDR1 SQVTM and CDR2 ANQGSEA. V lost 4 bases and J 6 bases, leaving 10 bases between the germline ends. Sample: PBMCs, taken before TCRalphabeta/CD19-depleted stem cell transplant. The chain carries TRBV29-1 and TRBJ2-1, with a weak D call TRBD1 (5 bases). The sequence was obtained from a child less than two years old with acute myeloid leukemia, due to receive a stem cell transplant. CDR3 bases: TGCAGCGTTGCGCCCAGGGTCAATGAGCAGTTCTTC. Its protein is CSVAPRVNEQFF.